These 16 T cell receptor beta chains were all obtained from the same sample, sequenced in a study of CD8+ T cells in alopecia areata. The treatment here: oral pan-JAK inhibitor, 5-10 mg twice daily. Reverse transcribed after extraction, RNA yielded cDNA as the sequencing template. TCRdb keeps only in-frame clones here, not all; method: immunoSEQ multiplex PCR. The sample has 95,000 to 110,000 clones; 84% are singletons. Here the sequenced sample was CD8+ T cells sorted from blood, taken at week 24, from a patient treated with tofacitinib. These receptors originate from a human donor with alopecia areata.

This chain uses TRBV4-3 with TRBJ1-2, with a possible D match to TRBD1 (5 bases). This CDR3 spans 14 amino acids. The ends were cut back, 0 bases at V and 6 bases at J, with 11 bases in the middle. Germline lookup yields CDR1 LGHNA and CDR2 YSLEER. CDR3 DNA: TGCGCCAGCAGCCAAGATATGGGGGACCATGGCTACACCTTC. This encodes CASSQDMGDHGYTF.

The chain combines TRBV5-4 with TRBJ2-1; tentative D call: TRBD2 (6 bases). From germline, CDR1 is SGHNT and CDR2 YYREEE (reference sequence). V dropped 3 bases and J dropped 7 bases, with 8 bases sitting between them. This CDR3 comprises 12 residues. The CDR3 sequence: CASSSGGNEQFF. The CDR3 coding sequence is TGTGCCAGCAGCTCTGGGGGGAATGAGCAGTTCTTC.

V gene TRBV28 combines with J gene TRBJ2-3; D gene uncertain. With 3 bases removed from V and 4 bases from J, the gap between germline ends came to 14 bases. Germline CDR1 is MDHEN and CDR2 is SYDVKM. This CDR3 has 15 residues. CDR3 protein: CASSLARAGADTQYF. The CDR3 nucleotides are TGTGCCAGCAGTTTGGCCAGAGCCGGCGCAGATACGCAGTATTTT.

This chain joins TRBV11-2 and TRBJ2-5; TRBD1 aligns across 10 bases. Germline CDR1 SGHAT, CDR2 FQNNGV. The CDR3 is 15 amino acids. The V gene end was trimmed by 1 base and the J gene end by 2 bases; junction bases not matched to a gene: 1. For the CDR3, the DNA is TGTGCCAGCAGCTTAGGGGACAGGGGACAAGAGACCCAGTACTTC. Translating gives CASSLGDRGQETQYF.

The genes are TRBV4-3 and TRBJ1-2; tentative D call: TRBD1 (5 bases). The germline CDR1 and CDR2 sequences are LGHNA and YSLEER. Trimming took off 0 bases at V and 5 bases at J, with 16 bases between the two ends. This CDR3 has 16 amino acids. DNA for the CDR3: TGCGCCAGCAGCCAAGATCGGTCCCGGGGGGGGTATGGCTACACCTTC. The encoded protein is CASSQDRSRGGYGYTF.

This chain connects TRBV29-1 to TRBJ2-2; D not certain. V dropped 6 bases and J dropped 0 bases, with 11 bases sitting between them. The germline V gene encodes CDR1 SQVTM and CDR2 ANQGSEA. The CDR3 has 14 residues. The chain's CDR3 is CSVGTISNTGELFF. CDR3 in DNA: TGCAGCGTCGGAACTATCTCGAACACCGGGGAGCTGTTTTTT.

The chain has TRBV11-2 and TRBJ2-7, with a weak D call TRBD2 (6 bases). V was trimmed by 0 bases and J by 7 bases, leaving 10 bases between them. Germline assignment: CDR1 SGHAT and CDR2 FQNNGV. The CDR3 is 13 amino acids. CDR3 residues: CASSLDYGGEQYF. The CDR3, as DNA: TGTGCCAGCAGCTTAGATTACGGGGGTGAGCAGTACTTC. Supplemented by reference TRBV11-2 and TRBJ2-7, the full variable domain reads EAGVAQSPRYKIIEKRQSVAFWCNPISGHATLYWYQQILGQGPKLLIQFQNNGVVDDSQLPKDRFSAERLKGVDSTLKIQPAKLEDSAVYLCASSLDYGGEQYFGPGTRLTVT.

The chain carries TRBV27 and TRBJ2-5, with 9 nucleotides matching TRBD2. This CDR3 contains 16 residues. Losses at the gene ends were 2 bases for V and 5 bases for J; bases not matched to a gene: 9. Germline-derived CDR1 and CDR2 are MNHEY and SMNVEV (reference sequence). CDR3 sequence: CASSLNGGGAFETQYF. CDR3 coding DNA: TGTGCCAGCAGTTTAAACGGCGGGGGGGCATTCGAGACCCAGTACTTC.

CDR3 in DNA: TGCGCCAGCAGTCAATCGGGCAAGCAGGGGAACGGAGAGACCCAGTACTTC. Translation gives CASSQSGKQGNGETQYF. This chain joins TRBV23-1 and TRBJ2-5; TRBD1 might be the D (6 bases). TRBV23-1 is flagged as an ORF with uncertain function. V lost 0 bases, J lost 4 bases, and 18 bases lay in between. The CDR3 consists of 17 residues.

The chain uses TRBV29-1 and TRBJ2-1; 8 bases map to TRBD1. CDR3 length: 13 residues. Looked up from germline, CDR1 is SQVTM and CDR2 is ANQGSEA. Germline trimming cut 6 bases from V and 6 bases from J; bases unmatched to any gene: 7. CDR3 nucleotide sequence: TGCAGCGTGCCGGGACAGGCCCCCAATGAGCAGTTCTTC. This gives the protein CSVPGQAPNEQFF.

There are a few counts of this clone. The gene calls are TRBV19 and TRBJ2-2; possible D gene TRBD1, 7 bases. The V end lost 7 bases, the J end lost 4 bases, and 16 bases lay between the germline ends. The CDR3 is 15 residues long. Per the germline V gene, CDR1 is LNHDA and CDR2 is SQIVND (reference sequence). The CDR3 reads CASKDREAVTGELFF. The CDR3 DNA follows: TGTGCCAGTAAAGACAGGGAGGCGGTCACCGGGGAGCTGTTTTTT.

This rearrangement joins TRBV9 to TRBJ1-4; 7 bases map to TRBD1. The CDR3 runs to 14 residues. Germline CDR1 SGDLS, CDR2 YYNGEE. With 4 bases clipped from V and 7 bases from J, the junction kept 7 bases outside the gene matches. CDR3 DNA sequence: TGTGCCAGCAGCCCGCGACAGGGAGGTGAAAAACTGTTTTTT. Translating it yields CASSPRQGGEKLFF.

This chain uses TRBV4-1 with TRBJ2-3; 14 nucleotides line up with TRBD2. V dropped 6 bases and J dropped 1; count of bases not matched to a gene: 6. Germline CDR1 is MGHRA and CDR2 is YSYEKL. The CDR3 length is 17 residues. The CDR3 DNA reads TGCGCCAGCAGGCGGACTAGCGGGGGGTTCCGCACAGATACGCAGTATTTT. This codes for CASRRTSGGFRTDTQYF.

The V gene is TRBV2, the J gene TRBJ1-2, with a weak D call TRBD1 (6 bases). V was clipped by 3 bases and J by 5 bases, with 13 bases between them. The V gene's germline CDR1 is SNHLY and CDR2 FYNNEI. This CDR3 region has 14 residues. Here the CDR3 DNA reads TGTGCCAGCAGTGACCCTCAGGGGTTATATGGCTACACCTTC. Translation gives CASSDPQGLYGYTF. Together with reference TRBV2 and TRBJ1-2, the CDR3 gives the full variable domain: EPEVTQTPSHQVTQMGQEVILRCVPISNHLYFYWYRQILGQKVEFLVSFYNNEISEKSEIFDDQFSVERPDGSNFTLKIRSTKLEDSAMYFCASSDPQGLYGYTFGSGTRLTVV.

The chain couples TRBV7-6 to TRBJ2-5, with D uncertain. The V end was cut by 7 bases, the J end by 5 bases, with 20 bases between. CDR1 is SGHVS, CDR2 FNYEAQ, per germline. The CDR3 consists of 15 residues. The CDR3 sequence is CASTHLLGFAETQYF. CDR3 sequence (DNA): TGTGCCAGCACACATCTTTTGGGGTTTGCGGAGACCCAGTACTTC.

CDR3 nucleotides: TGTGCCAGCAGTTACGGGACTAGCGACCCCAATGAGCAGTTCTTC. As protein: CASSYGTSDPNEQFF. V and J are TRBV6-5 and TRBJ2-1; 10 bases fit TRBD2. The CDR3 is made up of 15 amino acids. Germline V lookup: CDR1 MNHEY, CDR2 SVGAGI. Trimming removed 2 bases from V and 6 bases from J; junction bases left unmatched: 4.